These 14 T cell receptor beta chains came from one sample sequenced in a study of T cell responses to AZD1222 COVID-19 vaccine. This table comes from immunoSEQ multiplex PCR, and its TCRdb copy is limited to in-frame clones, with some not included. The sample shows some 130,000 clones, 88% of them seen only once. The starting material was peripheral blood, obtained on day 0 of MenACWY control vaccination. The receptors originated from an adult in good health.

This sequence joins TRBV15 and TRBJ1-1; TRBD1 is a possible D gene (6 bases). V lost 5 bases and J 6 bases, leaving 25 bases between the germline ends. Looked up from germline, CDR1 is LNHNV and CDR2 is YYDKDF (reference sequence). The CDR3 totals 17 residues. In nucleotides, the CDR3 is TGTGCCACCAGCCAACGCCTCCGCCCCAGGGGAAGGTCTGAAGCTTTCTTT. Translation gives CATSQRLRPRGRSEAFF. Looking up the rest from reference TRBV15 and TRBJ1-1 gives the full variable domain: DAMVIQNPRYQVTQFGKPVTLSCSQTLNHNVMYWYQQKSSQAPKLLFHYYDKDFNNEADTPDNFQSRRPNTSFCFLDIRSPGLGDTAMYLCATSQRLRPRGRSEAFFGQGTRLTVV.

J is TRBJ1-1 and V is TRBV18; D gene ambiguous. This CDR3 region has 12 residues. V gave up 4 bases and J gave up 0 bases, with 3 bases separating them. Germline V gene data show CDR1 as KGHSH and CDR2 as LQKENI. CDR3 in DNA: TGTGCCAGCTCACTGGTGAACACTGAAGCTTTCTTT. As protein: CASSLVNTEAFF.

This clone was recorded once. The chain joins TRBV7-6 to TRBJ1-5, with D hard to call. Germline V gene sequence: CDR1 SGHVS, CDR2 FNYEAQ. The length of the CDR3 is 13 residues. Trimming shortened V by 5 bases and J by 0 bases, and 5 bases separated the two germline ends. The CDR3 is CASSVDSNQPQHF. The CDR3 nucleotides read TGTGCCAGCAGCGTTGATAGCAATCAGCCCCAGCATTTT. The full variable domain, in which reference TRBV7-6 and TRBJ1-5 provide the parts outside the CDR3, is GAGVSQSPRYKVTKRGQDVALRCDPISGHVSLYWYRQALGQGPEFLTYFNYEAQQDKSGLPNDRFSAERPEGSISTLTIQRTEQRDSAMYRCASSVDSNQPQHFGDGTRLSIL.

The rearrangement uses TRBV10-1 and TRBJ1-2; the D gene is possibly TRBD1 (5 bases). The CDR3 contains 15 residues. The ends were cut back, 4 bases at V and 4 bases at J, with 16 bases in the middle. The germline gives CDR1 WNHNN, CDR2 SYGVQD (reference sequence). The CDR3: CASSGTIQGVYGYTF. CDR3 sequence (DNA): TGCGCCAGCAGTGGTACCATCCAGGGAGTCTATGGCTACACCTTC.

The rearrangement joins TRBV27 to TRBJ2-1; TRBD2 agrees at 11 bases. CDR1 is MNHEY and CDR2 is SMNVEV in the germline V gene (reference sequence). V was clipped by 6 bases and J by 7 bases; unmatched bases: 11. The CDR3 loop spans 16 amino acids. This chain's CDR3 is CASSHSSSGRNNEQFF. The CDR3 nucleotides read TGTGCCAGCAGCCACTCCTCTAGCGGGAGGAATAATGAGCAGTTCTTC.

The chain is built from TRBV10-3 and TRBJ2-1; TRBD2 aligns across 9 bases. After removal of 3 bases from V and 7 bases from J, the junction contained 10 bases not matched to a gene. The CDR3 is 16 residues long. Germline V CDR1 and CDR2: ENHRY, SYGVKD. CDR3 region: CAISDPSREGRNEQFF. The DNA for the CDR3 is TGTGCCATCAGTGACCCCTCGCGGGAGGGCCGAAATGAGCAGTTCTTC.

In this sample, this clone turned up a few times. The rearrangement links TRBV11-2 to TRBJ2-7, with 8 positions matching TRBD1. Germline CDR1 and CDR2: SGHAT and FQNNGV. Trimming cost V 4 bases and J 5 bases; bases outside gene matches: 10. CDR3 length: 15 residues. The CDR3 region has the DNA TGTGCCAGCAGCTCATCAGGGGGCATTTTCAACGAGCAGTACTTC. The encoded protein is CASSSSGGIFNEQYF.

The chain uses TRBV7-8 and TRBJ1-5; the match to TRBD1 covers 8 bases. Germline CDR1 and CDR2: SGHVS and FQNEAQ. The ends lost 1 base at V and 3 bases at J; junction bases unmatched: 2. CDR3 size: 15 residues. CDR3 bases: TGTGCCAGCAGCTTAGAACAGGGGGACAATCAGCCCCAGCATTTT. Amino acids: CASSLEQGDNQPQHF.

V usage is TRBV2 and J usage is TRBJ2-7; unclear D gene. The germline V and J ends were trimmed by 7 bases and 0 bases, with 10 bases remaining between them. CDR3 length: 13 residues. CDR1 SNHLY and CDR2 FYNNEI come from the germline V gene. The CDR3 nucleotides are TGTGCCAGCACCCAGGTGACCTCCTACGAGCAGTACTTC. It yields the protein CASTQVTSYEQYF.

The rearrangement uses TRBV5-4 and TRBJ2-7, with 9 bases matching TRBD2. This CDR3 comprises 15 residues. The V gene's germline CDR1 is SGHNT and CDR2 YYREEE (reference sequence). V gave up 3 bases and J gave up 1 base; unmatched junction bases: 5. The CDR3, as DNA: TGTGCCAGCAGCTCGGAGACTAGCGGATCCTACGAGCAGTACTTC. It encodes CASSSETSGSYEQYF.

The chain is built from TRBV18 and TRBJ1-2; 10 bases are a match to TRBD1. J was trimmed by 7 bases and V by 3 bases; bases with no gene match: 5. The germline CDR1 and CDR2 sequences are KGHSH and LQKENI. The CDR3 runs to 14 residues. The CDR3 DNA follows: TGTGCCAGCTCACCCCCGGGACAGGGGTTTGGCTACACCTTC. This codes for CASSPPGQGFGYTF.

The gene calls are TRBV4-1 and TRBJ2-7, with 8 bases that match TRBD1. Germline-derived CDR1 and CDR2 are MGHRA and YSYEKL. The CDR3 sequence is 16 residues long. V shed 2 bases, J shed 6 bases, and the junction held 12 bases outside the gene matches. The CDR3 is CASSQLTGTGRIEQYF. In nucleotides, the CDR3 is TGCGCCAGCAGCCAACTCACCGGGACAGGAAGAATCGAGCAGTACTTC.

CDR3 sequence (DNA): TGTGCCACCCGGCTTGGCAGGTTCAACAATCAGCCCCAGCATTTT. It is translated as CATRLGRFNNQPQHF. This chain links TRBV2 with TRBJ1-5; D unresolved. Germline CDR1 is SNHLY and CDR2 is FYNNEI. V was pared by 10 bases and J by 3 bases, with 19 bases between. The CDR3 runs to 15 residues.

V usage is TRBV12-3 or TRBV12-4 and J usage is TRBJ1-3, with D unresolved. V gave up 4 bases and J gave up 6 bases, with 10 bases separating them. The CDR3 is 13 residues long. CDR3 nucleotides: TGTGCCAGCAGTTCGGGCCGTTCAAACACCATATATTTT. This translates into CASSSGRSNTIYF.